Listed below are T cell receptor beta chains from one sample, sequenced in a study of control samples from healthy donors and cancer patients. TCRdb's copy holds only in-frame clones and misses some; the assay was immunoSEQ multiplex PCR. The data hold about 130,000 clones, with roughly 90% observed a single time. Source material: blood. These receptors were collected from a man between 50 and 59 years old in good health. Each CDR3 is given with its conserved first and last residue. The D gene is left open where the match is weak. Clone size is stated in some rows and not others, as once, few, many or a class when expanded.

clone size	D gene	V gene	J gene	CDR3 protein	CDR3 DNA
-	-	TRBV10-3	TRBJ2-7	CAIRQDSSYEQYF	TGTGCCATCAGACAGGATTCTTCCTACGAGCAGTACTTC
-	TRBD2	TRBV5-1	TRBJ2-3	CASSGLAGSSPDTQYF	TGCGCCAGCAGCGGGCTAGCGGGGTCCTCCCCAGATACGCAGTATTTT
-	-	TRBV5-1	TRBJ2-1	CASSLWRGSDNEQFF	TGCGCCAGCAGCTTATGGCGGGGTTCCGACAATGAGCAGTTCTTC
-	-	TRBV10-3	TRBJ1-1	CATHGGGKVTEAFF	TGTGCCACCCACGGGGGGGGAAAAGTCACTGAAGCTTTCTTT
-	-	TRBV5-6	TRBJ2-7	CASSRGGLSYEQYF	TGTGCCAGCAGCCGAGGGGGGCTATCCTACGAGCAGTACTTC
-	TRBD1	TRBV24-1	TRBJ1-2	CATSDAGTGSIDYTF	TGTGCCACCAGTGATGCCGGGACAGGGTCTATTGACTACACCTTC
-	TRBD2	TRBV5-1	TRBJ2-1	CASRSTSREQFF	TGCGCCAGCCGCTCGACTAGCCGTGAGCAGTTCTTC
once	-	TRBV7-6	TRBJ2-5	CASSLGPGQETQYF	TGTGCCAGCAGCTTAGGGCCAGGACAAGAGACCCAGTACTTC
-	-	TRBV6-5	TRBJ2-3	CASSPQVATDTQYF	TGTGCCAGTTCCCCACAGGTGGCCACAGATACGCAGTATTTT
-	-	TRBV7-2	TRBJ2-3	CASSPPGVDTQYF	TGTGCCAGCAGCCCCCCCGGGGTAGATACGCAGTATTTT
-	-	TRBV6-1	TRBJ1-3	CASSEGVYSGNTIYF	TGTGCCAGCAGTGAAGGGGTTTACTCTGGAAACACCATATATTTT
-	-	TRBV5-1	TRBJ1-2	CASSQGRSYGYTF	TGCGCCAGCAGCCAGGGACGGAGTTATGGCTACACCTTC
-	TRBD1	TRBV6-1	TRBJ2-7	CASSEKGQGREQYF	TGTGCCAGCAGTGAAAAAGGACAGGGTCGGGAGCAGTACTTC
-	-	TRBV24-1	TRBJ1-4	CATSDGGTGNEKLFF	TGTGCCACCAGTGATGGCGGGACGGGTAATGAAAAACTGTTTTTT
-	-	TRBV6-4	TRBJ2-3	CASSDSMGPASTDTQYF	TGTGCCAGCAGTGACTCCATGGGTCCGGCTAGCACAGATACGCAGTATTTT
few	TRBD1	TRBV2	TRBJ1-2	CASRGDSQESGYTF	TGTGCCAGCAGGGGGGACAGCCAAGAATCTGGCTACACCTTC
-	-	TRBV2	TRBJ1-2	CASSESGGGGVGYGYTF	TGTGCCAGCAGTGAAAGTGGGGGCGGGGGCGTAGGCTATGGCTACACCTTC
-	TRBD1	TRBV19	TRBJ2-5	CASSIEQGQGTQYF	TGTGCCAGTAGTATAGAACAGGGGCAGGGGACCCAGTACTTC
-	-	TRBV11-2	TRBJ2-5	CASSISGDPQETQYF	TGTGCCAGCAGCATCTCGGGGGACCCCCAAGAGACCCAGTACTTC
-	-	TRBV7-2	TRBJ1-6	CASSEDSGPNSPLHF	TGTGCCAGCAGTGAAGACAGCGGGCCCAATTCACCCCTCCACTTT
-	-	TRBV2	TRBJ1-6	CASGQTGINSPLHF	TGTGCCAGCGGACAAACAGGGATTAATTCACCCCTCCACTTT
once	-	TRBV6-5	TRBJ1-2	CASSYDQDSNYGYTF	TGTGCCAGCAGTTATGATCAGGACTCGAACTATGGCTACACCTTC